The TCR beta chain under discussion was sequenced for a study of blood T cell repertoires in COVID-19. Study overall: The United States, Italy and Spain were the sources of the acute and convalescent COVID-19 samples. From T cells, B-cell-depleted T cells, or PBMCs came the material, which was cDNA or gDNA.

The CDR3 is made up of 11 amino acids. V was clipped by 3 bases and J by 4 bases, with 4 bases between them. This clone was observed once. As originally analysed: Amplification of reference gene primers provided the estimated nucleated cell counts. TCRdb keeps only in-frame clones here, not all; method: immunoSEQ multiplex PCR. Clone size and the V and J calls come from that table; the DNA yielded D and trimming. The sample contains some 100,000 clones, 86% of which appear only once. The specimen was peripheral blood. The chain combines TRBV12-3 or TRBV12-4 with TRBJ2-7; no clear D. The receptor was derived from a human donor in a cohort sampled during active COVID-19. CDR3 in amino acids: CASSFAYEQYF. Written as DNA, the CDR3 is TGTGCCAGCAGTTTTGCGTACGAGCAGTACTTC.